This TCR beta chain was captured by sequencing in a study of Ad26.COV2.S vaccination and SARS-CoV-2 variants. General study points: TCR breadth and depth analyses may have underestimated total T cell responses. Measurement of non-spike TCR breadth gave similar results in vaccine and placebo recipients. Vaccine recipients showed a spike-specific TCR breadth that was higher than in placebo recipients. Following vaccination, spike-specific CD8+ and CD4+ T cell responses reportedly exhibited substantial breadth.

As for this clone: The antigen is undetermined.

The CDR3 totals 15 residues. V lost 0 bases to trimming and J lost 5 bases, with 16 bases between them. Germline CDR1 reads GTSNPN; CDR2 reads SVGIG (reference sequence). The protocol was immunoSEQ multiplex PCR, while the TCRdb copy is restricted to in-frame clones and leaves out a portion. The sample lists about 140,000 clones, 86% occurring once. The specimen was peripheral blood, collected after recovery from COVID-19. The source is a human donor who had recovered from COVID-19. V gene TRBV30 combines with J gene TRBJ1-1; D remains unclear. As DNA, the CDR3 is TGTGCCTGGAGTGTAGGGTGGGCCGGCGGTACTGAAGCTTTCTTT. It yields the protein CAWSVGWAGGTEAFF. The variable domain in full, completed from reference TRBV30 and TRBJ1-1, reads SQTIHQWPATLVQPVGSPLSLECTVEGTSNPNLYWYRQAAGRGLQLLFYSVGIGQISSEVPQNLSASRPQDRQFILSSKKLLLSDSGFYLCAWSVGWAGGTEAFFGQGTRLTVV.